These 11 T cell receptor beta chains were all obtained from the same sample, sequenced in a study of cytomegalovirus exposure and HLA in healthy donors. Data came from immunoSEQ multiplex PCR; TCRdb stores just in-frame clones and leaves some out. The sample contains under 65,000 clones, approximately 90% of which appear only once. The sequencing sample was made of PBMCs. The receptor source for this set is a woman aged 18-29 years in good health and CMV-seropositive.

The CDR3 sequence: CASSLGQGAFGYTF. The CDR3 nucleotides are TGTGCCAGCAGCCTCGGACAGGGGGCGTTTGGCTACACCTTC. The chain carries TRBV2 and TRBJ1-2; 11 bases fit TRBD1. The CDR3 contains 14 residues. V gave up 6 bases and J gave up 7 bases; unmatched junction bases: 7. Germline V gene data show CDR1 as SNHLY and CDR2 as FYNNEI. The whole variable domain, filled in from reference TRBV2 and TRBJ1-2, reads EPEVTQTPSHQVTQMGQEVILRCVPISNHLYFYWYRQILGQKVEFLVSFYNNEISEKSEIFDDQFSVERPDGSNFTLKIRSTKLEDSAMYFCASSLGQGAFGYTFGSGTRLTVV.

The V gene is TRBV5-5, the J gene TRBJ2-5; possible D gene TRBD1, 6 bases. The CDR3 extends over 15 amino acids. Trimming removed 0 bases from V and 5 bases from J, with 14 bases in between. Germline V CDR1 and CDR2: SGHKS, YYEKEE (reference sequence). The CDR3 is CASSLGQGHPETQYF. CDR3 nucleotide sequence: TGTGCCAGCAGCTTGGGTCAGGGACACCCGGAGACCCAGTACTTC.

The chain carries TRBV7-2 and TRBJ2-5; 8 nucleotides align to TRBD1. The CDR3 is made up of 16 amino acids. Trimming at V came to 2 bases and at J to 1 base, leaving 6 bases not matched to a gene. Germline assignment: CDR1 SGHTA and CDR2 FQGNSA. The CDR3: CASSLIVGTGQETQYF. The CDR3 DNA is TGTGCCAGCAGCTTAATAGTGGGGACAGGCCAAGAGACCCAGTACTTC. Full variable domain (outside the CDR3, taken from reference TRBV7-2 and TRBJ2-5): GAGVSQSPSNKVTEKGKDVELRCDPISGHTALYWYRQSLGQGLEFLIYFQGNSAPDKSGLPSDRFSAERTGGSVSTLTIQRTQQEDSAVYLCASSLIVGTGQETQYFGPGTRLLVL.

The CDR3 DNA sequence: TGTGCCAGCAGCTTAAACAGGCCATTACCTCGGAGCTCTGGAAACACCATATATTTT. It codes for CASSLNRPLPRSSGNTIYF. The chain uses TRBV7-9 and TRBJ1-3; tentative D call: TRBD1 (5 bases). Germline V lookup: CDR1 SEHNR, CDR2 FQNEAQ (reference sequence). Trimming removed 2 bases from V and 0 bases from J, with 20 bases in between. This CDR3 has 19 residues.

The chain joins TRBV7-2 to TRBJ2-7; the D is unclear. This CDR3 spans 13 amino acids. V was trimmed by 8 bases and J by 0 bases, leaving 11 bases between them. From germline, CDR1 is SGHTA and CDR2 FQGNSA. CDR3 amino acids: CASGPQVSYEQYF. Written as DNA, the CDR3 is TGTGCCAGCGGTCCTCAGGTCTCCTACGAGCAGTACTTC.

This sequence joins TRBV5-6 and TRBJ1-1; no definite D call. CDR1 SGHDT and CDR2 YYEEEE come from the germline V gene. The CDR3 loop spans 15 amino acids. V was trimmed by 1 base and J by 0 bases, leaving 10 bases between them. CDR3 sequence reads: CASSLKTRLNTEAFF. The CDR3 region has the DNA TGTGCCAGCAGCTTGAAAACCAGGTTGAACACTGAAGCTTTCTTT. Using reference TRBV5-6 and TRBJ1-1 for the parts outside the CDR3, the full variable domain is DAGVTQSPTHLIKTRGQQVTLRCSPKSGHDTVSWYQQALGQGPQFIFQYYEEEERQRGNFPDRFSGHQFPNYSSELNVNALLLGDSALYLCASSLKTRLNTEAFFGQGTRLTVV.

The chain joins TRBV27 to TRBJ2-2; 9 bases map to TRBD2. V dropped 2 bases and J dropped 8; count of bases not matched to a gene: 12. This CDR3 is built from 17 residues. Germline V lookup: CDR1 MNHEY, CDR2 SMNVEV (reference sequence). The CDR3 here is CASSLIFGRGGQGELFF. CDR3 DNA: TGTGCCAGCAGTTTAATTTTCGGGCGGGGGGGCCAGGGGGAGCTGTTTTTT.

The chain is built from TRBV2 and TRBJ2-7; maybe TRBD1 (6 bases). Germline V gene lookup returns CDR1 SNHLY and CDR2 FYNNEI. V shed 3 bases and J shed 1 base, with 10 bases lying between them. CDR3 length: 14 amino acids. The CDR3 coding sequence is TGTGCCAGCAGTGATGTACAGGGTTCCTACGAGCAGTACTTC. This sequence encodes CASSDVQGSYEQYF.

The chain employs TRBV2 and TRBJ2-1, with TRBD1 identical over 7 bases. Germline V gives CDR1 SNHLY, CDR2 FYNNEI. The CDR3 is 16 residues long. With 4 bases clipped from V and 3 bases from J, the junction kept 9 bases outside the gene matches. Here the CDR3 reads CASSAFWTGNYNEQFF. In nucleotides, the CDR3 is TGTGCCAGCAGTGCTTTCTGGACAGGAAACTACAATGAGCAGTTCTTC. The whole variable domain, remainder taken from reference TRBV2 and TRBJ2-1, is EPEVTQTPSHQVTQMGQEVILRCVPISNHLYFYWYRQILGQKVEFLVSFYNNEISEKSEIFDDQFSVERPDGSNFTLKIRSTKLEDSAMYFCASSAFWTGNYNEQFFGPGTRLTVL.

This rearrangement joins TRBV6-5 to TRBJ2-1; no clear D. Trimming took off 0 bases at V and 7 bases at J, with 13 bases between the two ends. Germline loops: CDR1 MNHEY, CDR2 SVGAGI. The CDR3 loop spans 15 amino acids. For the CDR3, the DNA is TGTGCCAGCAGTTACTCGGTTGTTAGTACGAATGAGCAGTTCTTC. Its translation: CASSYSVVSTNEQFF.

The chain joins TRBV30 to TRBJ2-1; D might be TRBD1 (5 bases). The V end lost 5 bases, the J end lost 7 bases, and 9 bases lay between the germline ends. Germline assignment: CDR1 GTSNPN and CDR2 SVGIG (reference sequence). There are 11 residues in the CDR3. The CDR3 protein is CAWDSFNEQFF. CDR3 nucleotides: TGTGCCTGGGACAGCTTTAATGAGCAGTTCTTC.